The 7 T cell receptor beta chains below were found in one sample sequenced in a study of T cells in localized non-small cell lung cancer. Method: immunoSEQ multiplex PCR; TCRdb's copy keeps in-frame clones and lacks some. The sample lists approximately 26,000 clones; 80% to 85% were seen once. Sample: peripheral blood, taken before any cancer treatment. The receptors were gathered from a woman aged 35 to 69 with stage I lung adenocarcinoma.

This clone was picked up one time. The CDR3 is CAWTGTGFSYEQYF. The CDR3 nucleotides read TGTGCCTGGACCGGGACGGGCTTCTCCTACGAGCAGTACTTC. This chain uses TRBV30 with TRBJ2-7; D tentatively reads TRBD1 or TRBD2 (5 bases each). CDR1 is GTSNPN, CDR2 SVGIG, per germline (reference sequence). The CDR3 totals 14 residues. Trimming left V 4 bases short and J 0 bases short, with 13 bases between.

The chain has TRBV29-1 and TRBJ2-7; 12 bases fit TRBD1. This CDR3 has 14 amino acids. Germline CDR1 reads SQVTM; CDR2 reads ANQGSEA. The V gene end was trimmed by 5 bases and the J gene end by 2 bases; junction bases not matched to a gene: 4. The CDR3 sequence is CSVTGTGGPYEQYF. In DNA form, the CDR3 reads TGCAGCGTTACCGGGACAGGGGGCCCCTACGAGCAGTACTTC.

This clone has just a few counts. V gene TRBV9 combines with J gene TRBJ2-1; D ambiguous. Trimming removed 3 bases from V and 5 bases from J, with 15 bases in between. Per the germline V gene, CDR1 is SGDLS and CDR2 is YYNGEE. The CDR3 sequence is 15 residues long. This CDR3 is CASSARASLNNEQFF. The CDR3 DNA reads TGTGCCAGCAGCGCCCGGGCCTCACTCAACAATGAGCAGTTCTTC.

The chain links TRBV6-1 to TRBJ2-7, with D uncertain. From germline, CDR1 is MNHNS and CDR2 SASEGT. V was cut by 0 bases and J by 5 bases, with 5 bases left in between. The CDR3 is made up of 12 amino acids. CDR3 bases: TGTGCCAGCAGTGAAGCCCTCGACGAGCAGTACTTC. It translates to CASSEALDEQYF.

J is TRBJ1-2 and V is TRBV7-6; no firm D call. V was trimmed by 4 bases and J by 8 bases, leaving 11 bases between them. There are 12 residues in the CDR3. Germline CDR1 SGHVS, CDR2 FNYEAQ. CDR3 sequence: CASSSDRAGYTF. As DNA, the CDR3 is TGTGCCAGCAGCTCAGACCGGGCGGGCTACACCTTC.

This clone was found once. This chain connects TRBV2 to TRBJ1-2; the D is unclear. The ends were cut back, 8 bases at V and 6 bases at J, with 7 bases in the middle. Germline lookup yields CDR1 SNHLY and CDR2 FYNNEI. The CDR3 spans 10 residues. The CDR3 nucleotides are TGTGCCAGCTTGAGGGATGGCTACACCTTC. As protein: CASLRDGYTF.

This sequence joins TRBV6-6 and TRBJ2-7; perhaps TRBD2 as D (5 bases). Trimming stripped 0 bases from V and 7 bases from J, with 13 bases between. CDR3 length equals 14 residues. Germline assignment: CDR1 MNHNY and CDR2 SVGAGI (reference sequence). CDR3 sequence reads: CASSYSEGNREQYF. The CDR3 coding sequence is TGTGCCAGCAGTTACTCCGAGGGTAATCGGGAGCAGTACTTC.